The text below deals with one T cell receptor beta chain. What it binds is unknown. Germline V gives CDR1 SGHVS, CDR2 FQNEAQ. Trimming pared 1 base from V and 2 bases from J, leaving 11 bases between. This CDR3 is built from 15 residues. Researchers reported that TCR beta cDNA libraries carried unique molecular identifiers. The authors obtained roughly 550,000 cDNA molecules from roughly 1 to 10 million T cells. TCRdb independently ran MiXCR on the PCR reads; one entry per CDR3 protein. The data show about 560,000 distinct CDR3 sequences, 44% seen once. The sample is drawn from a study of post-analysis software for immune sequencing data. Turning to the study itself: As for disease course, relapsing-remitting, secondary progressive and progressive-relapsing multiple sclerosis were all included.

Overall study findings and caveats: Controls showed significantly higher normalized Chao1 diversity than did multiple sclerosis patients. With TRBV5-6, TRBV5-1 and TRBV20-1 included, about five TRBV segments were more frequent in patients than in controls.

The TCR was taken from a girl between 5 and 17 years old with multiple sclerosis. The specimen sequenced was blood. The V call is TRBV7-8, the J call TRBJ1-2, with a tentative D call TRBD1 (6 bases). Written as DNA, the CDR3 is TGTGCCAGCAGCTTAGAGTCAGGGGTCAACTATGGCTACACCTTC. Residues: CASSLESGVNYGYTF.